A single sample gave rise to the 27 T cell receptor beta chains below, sequenced in a study of T cells expressing NK-cell markers. Each CDR3 protein gets one entry in TCRdb, which reprocessed the 5' RACE reads and gives no DNA. This table lists 500,000 to 700,000 distinct CDR3 sequences. Sequencing was carried out using blood T cells: a sorted CD56 or NKG2C T cell subset, CD4+ or CD8+ T cells, or bulk PBMC T cells (not recorded which). These receptors came from a man between 18 and 35 years old in good health.

This rearrangement joins TRBV5-1 to TRBJ2-2; with no DNA, the TCRdb D assignment of TRBD1 cannot be verified. From germline, CDR1 is SGHRS and CDR2 YFSETQ. The CDR3 length is 15 residues. The chain's CDR3 is CASSPRDTSTGELFF.

The chain employs TRBV7-7 and TRBJ2-3; no DNA is available, so the TRBD2 call from TCRdb remains unchecked. This CDR3 is 16 amino acids long. Germline CDR1 reads SSHAT; CDR2 reads FNYEAQ (reference sequence). CDR3 protein: CASSPGRLAGTDTQYF.

The genes are TRBV27 and TRBJ2-5. Looked up from germline, CDR1 is MNHEY and CDR2 is SMNVEV (reference sequence). There are 12 residues in the CDR3. CDR3 loop: CASSLLYETQYF.

J is TRBJ2-1 and V is TRBV15; TCRdb calls TRBD1, which cannot be checked without DNA. The V gene's germline CDR1 is LNHNV and CDR2 YYDKDF (reference sequence). This CDR3 has 14 amino acids. The CDR3 spells CATSTGQGDNEQFF.

V is TRBV12-3 or TRBV12-4 and J is TRBJ2-7; TCRdb indicates TRBD1, and absent DNA this call remains unverified. This CDR3 contains 14 residues. The CDR3 here is CASSPGQGKYEQYF.

The chain links TRBV5-1 to TRBJ1-1; the D call of TRBD1 rests on TCRdb alone, since no DNA is present to check it. The germline V gene has CDR1 SGHRS and CDR2 YFSETQ. The CDR3 totals 15 residues. The CDR3 reads CASRTTGTRNTEAFF.

The chain is built from TRBV11-3 and TRBJ2-1; as DNA is missing, the TRBD2 call by TCRdb cannot be tested. Germline V gene sequence: CDR1 SGHNT, CDR2 YENEEA. The CDR3 totals 16 residues. CDR3 residues: CASSFQLAGVSNEQFF.

The chain recombines TRBV13 with TRBJ2-1; the TCRdb call, TRBD1, lacks DNA for checking. The CDR3 has 13 amino acids. From germline, CDR1 is PRHDT and CDR2 FYEKMQ (reference sequence). The CDR3 reads CASSWGESNEQFF.

The chain carries TRBV7-6 and TRBJ2-7; TCRdb proposes TRBD2, but this gene call is untestable without DNA. The CDR3 loop spans 13 amino acids. Per the germline V gene, CDR1 is SGHVS and CDR2 is FNYEAQ. CDR3 region: CASSSGTRGEQYF.

The V call is TRBV29-1, the J call TRBJ2-1; TCRdb indicates TRBD1, and absent DNA this call remains unverified. Germline CDR1 is SQVTM and CDR2 is ANQGSEA. This CDR3 has 13 residues. The CDR3 loop is CSVDLIAGPEQFF.

The chain couples TRBV12-3 or TRBV12-4 to TRBJ2-5. The CDR3 is 13 amino acids. This chain's CDR3 is CASSLGVTGTQYF.

The chain couples TRBV5-6 to TRBJ2-5; TCRdb's D call of TRBD2 is untestable without DNA. The CDR3 extends over 16 amino acids. The germline gives CDR1 SGHDT, CDR2 YYEEEE. The CDR3 loop reads CASSLELEGFQETQYF.

This chain connects TRBV5-1 to TRBJ2-7; there is no DNA to check the TCRdb D call of TRBD1. The CDR3 runs 14 residues. Germline assignment: CDR1 SGHRS and CDR2 YFSETQ. The CDR3 reads CASSSGTVGGEQYF. Drawing the rest from reference TRBV5-1 and TRBJ2-7, the complete variable domain is KAGVTQTPRYLIKTRGQQVTLSCSPISGHRSVSWYQQTPGQGLQFLFEYFSETQRNKGNFPGRFSGRQFSNSRSEMNVSTLELGDSALYLCASSSGTVGGEQYFGPGTRLTVT.

CDR3 amino acids: CASSLGLVPEDTQYF. V and J are TRBV5-1 and TRBJ2-3. Per the germline V gene, CDR1 is SGHRS and CDR2 is YFSETQ. The CDR3 runs to 15 residues.

The V call is TRBV12-3 or TRBV12-4, the J call TRBJ2-2; without DNA, the TCRdb call of TRBD1 cannot be checked. CDR3 length equals 16 residues. CDR3 protein: CASTLGQGWNTGELFF.

V usage is TRBV7-4 and J usage is TRBJ2-6; as DNA is missing, the TRBD1 call by TCRdb cannot be tested. The germline CDR1 and CDR2 sequences are SGHVT and SQSDAQ. This CDR3 contains 17 residues. CDR3 amino acids: CAKMGAGCHSGANVLTF.

The CDR3 protein is CAWSGTVNEKLFF. The genes are TRBV30 and TRBJ1-4; TCRdb designates TRBD1, a call that cannot be tested without DNA. In germline, CDR1 is GTSNPN, CDR2 SVGIG (reference sequence). The CDR3 loop spans 13 amino acids. The variable domain in full, completed from reference TRBV30 and TRBJ1-4, reads SQTIHQWPATLVQPVGSPLSLECTVEGTSNPNLYWYRQAAGRGLQLLFYSVGIGQISSEVPQNLSASRPQDRQFILSSKKLLLSDSGFYLCAWSGTVNEKLFFGSGTQLSVL.

This chain uses TRBV29-1 with TRBJ2-5. Germline CDR1 SQVTM, CDR2 ANQGSEA. The CDR3 runs to 13 residues. The CDR3 loop reads CSVVGFGKETQYF.

V usage is TRBV29-1 and J usage is TRBJ2-3; TCRdb returns TRBD1, unconfirmable since there is no DNA. The CDR3 is 14 amino acids. Looked up from germline, CDR1 is SQVTM and CDR2 is ANQGSEA. CDR3 loop: CSVRQGRRIDTQYF.

J is TRBJ2-2 and V is TRBV7-6; the D call from TCRdb, TRBD2, cannot be confirmed without DNA. Germline loops: CDR1 SGHVS, CDR2 FNYEAQ. The CDR3 sequence is 17 residues long. The CDR3 sequence: CASSLYTHSGSNGELFF.

This chain links TRBV9 with TRBJ1-3; there is no DNA to check the TCRdb D call of TRBD1. Germline assignment: CDR1 SGDLS and CDR2 YYNGEE. The CDR3 sequence is 16 residues long. This chain's CDR3 is CASSAGHQSSGNTIYF.

V is TRBV5-6 and J is TRBJ2-7; checking the TCRdb D call of TRBD1 is not possible without DNA. The CDR3 spans 15 residues. Germline CDR1 reads SGHDT; CDR2 reads YYEEEE. The CDR3 protein is CASRPTGVGRWEQYF. Looking up the rest from reference TRBV5-6 and TRBJ2-7 gives the full variable domain: DAGVTQSPTHLIKTRGQQVTLRCSPKSGHDTVSWYQQALGQGPQFIFQYYEEEERQRGNFPDRFSGHQFPNYSSELNVNALLLGDSALYLCASRPTGVGRWEQYFGPGTRLTVT.

This rearrangement joins TRBV9 to TRBJ1-4; TCRdb lists TRBD1, though no DNA is available to test this call. This CDR3 comprises 14 residues. Germline V gene data show CDR1 as SGDLS and CDR2 as YYNGEE. The CDR3 region is CASSAGQGQEKLFF.

The chain links TRBV10-3 to TRBJ2-3; TCRdb outputs TRBD2, but without DNA this stays unchecked. Per the germline V gene, CDR1 is ENHRY and CDR2 is SYGVKD. The CDR3 loop spans 15 amino acids. The CDR3 region is CAISDLPTGTDTQYF.

The gene calls are TRBV29-1 and TRBJ2-6; the D gene TCRdb calls, TRBD1, cannot be checked with no DNA. The germline V gene has CDR1 SQVTM and CDR2 ANQGSEA. CDR3 length equals 16 residues. CDR3 amino acids: CSVETGGQPGANVLTF.

CDR3 sequence reads: CASSQAQTTLAKNIQYF. V and J are TRBV3-1 and TRBJ2-4. The CDR3 spans 17 residues. CDR1 LGHDT and CDR2 YNNKEL come from the germline V gene (reference sequence).

J is TRBJ2-2 and V is TRBV20-1; TCRdb gives TRBD2 as the D gene, but with no DNA this cannot be confirmed. The germline V gene encodes CDR1 DFQATT and CDR2 SNEGSKA (reference sequence). The CDR3 runs 16 residues. The CDR3 reads CSARAAGGSYTGELFF.